Sequencing of this TCR beta chain was carried out in a study of post-analysis software for immune sequencing data. Study overall: There were relapsing-remitting, secondary progressive and progressive-relapsing multiple sclerosis among the disease courses included.

Study observations and caveats: In patients, TRBV5-6, TRBV5-1 and TRBV20-1 belonged to five TRBV segments found more frequently than in controls. When compared against controls, multiple sclerosis patients showed significantly lower normalized Chao1 diversity.

TCR beta libraries were prepared from cDNA with unique molecular identifiers. TCRdb used MiXCR to reprocess the PCR reads, holding one entry per CDR3 protein. The sample has around 710,000 distinct CDR3 sequences; approximately 44% are singletons. The germline V gene encodes CDR1 SEHNR and CDR2 FQNEAQ (reference sequence). V was clipped by 1 base and J by 9 bases; unmatched bases: 6. The CDR3 length is 14 residues. This clonotype was counted a few times. What it recognizes is unknown. The sequence was collected from a girl aged 5 to 17 with multiple sclerosis. The sequenced sample was blood. The chain recombines TRBV7-9 with TRBJ2-1; 7 nucleotides align to TRBD1. The CDR3 loop is CASSLDRGFGEQFF. DNA of the CDR3: TGTGCCAGCAGCTTAGACAGGGGTTTCGGTGAGCAGTTCTTC. Combining the CDR3 with reference TRBV7-9 and TRBJ2-1 gives the whole variable domain DTGVSQNPRHKITKRGQNVTFRCDPISEHNRLYWYRQTLGQGPEFLTYFQNEAQLEKSRLLSDRFSAERPKGSFSTLEIQRTEQGDSAMYLCASSLDRGFGEQFFGPGTRLTVL.